This is a list of T cell receptor beta chains from one sample in a study of patients and donors after allogeneic stem cell transplantation. TCRdb re-analysed the RT-PCR reads in MiXCR, keeping a single row per CDR3 protein. The repertoire holds about 19,000 distinct CDR3 sequences, with about 5% as singletons. The material sequenced was blood, either unsorted or a sorted T cell fraction (not recorded which). The receptors here all came from a human donor who was either an allogeneic HSCT recipient or a stem cell or donor lymphocyte infusion donor (not recorded which). It is not recorded whose cells these are; they may come from a transplant donor. Both conserved end residues are part of each CDR3. D genes are given only for firm matches. Expanded clones get a size class; other rows say once, few or many, or leave the size out.

j_gene	d_gene	abundance	v_gene	CDR3aa	CDR3nt
TRBJ2-7	NA	medium-sized	TRBV29-1	CSVEGAYEQYF	TGCAGCGTTGAGGGCGCCTACGAGCAGTACTTC
TRBJ2-5	NA	many	TRBV3-1	CASSPSVGLGETQYF	TGTGCCAGCAGCCCAAGTGTGGGGTTAGGAGAGACCCAGTACTTC
TRBJ2-1	TRBD2	many	TRBV24-1	CATSVGLAGAEQFF	TGTGCCACCAGTGTGGGACTAGCGGGAGCTGAGCAGTTCTTC
TRBJ2-3	NA	NA	TRBV3-1	CASSQDRGRTSSTDTQYF	TGTGCCAGCAGCCAAGATCGGGGGCGCACGTCTAGCACAGATACGCAGTATTTT
TRBJ2-3	TRBD1	NA	TRBV10-1	CASSDVRTGVSRTDTQYF	TGCGCCAGCAGTGATGTACGGACAGGGGTAAGCAGGACAGATACGCAGTATTTT
TRBJ2-6	NA	many	TRBV6-1	CASSGGRSGANVLTF	TGTGCCAGCAGTGGCGGGCGTTCTGGGGCCAACGTCCTGACTTTC
TRBJ2-1	TRBD2	many	TRBV6-2/TRBV6-3	CASSSRTSGSASSYNEQFF	TGTGCCAGCAGTTCCCGGACTAGCGGGAGTGCTAGCTCCTACAATGAGCAGTTCTTC
TRBJ2-7	NA	many	TRBV27	CASSRSRVNGYYEQYF	TGTGCCAGCAGCCGATCAAGGGTAAACGGTTACTACGAGCAGTACTTC
TRBJ2-2	NA	many	TRBV7-7	CASSLGGLHTGELFF	TGTGCTAGCAGCTTAGGGGGACTTCACACCGGGGAGCTGTTTTTT
TRBJ1-5	NA	many	TRBV11-2	CASSEGGGAQHF	TGTGCCAGCAGCGAGGGCGGGGGGGCCCAGCATTTT
TRBJ2-7	TRBD1	many	TRBV7-9	CASSYRQGAYEQYF	TGTGCCAGCAGCTACCGACAGGGGGCGTACGAGCAGTACTTC
TRBJ1-4	NA	many	TRBV9	CARLYSRTAYNEKLFF	TGTGCCAGGTTATACTCAAGGACAGCTTATAATGAAAAACTGTTTTTT
TRBJ1-5	TRBD1	many	TRBV6-1	CASSGTGYNQPQHF	TGTGCCAGCAGCGGGACAGGGTACAATCAGCCCCAGCATTTT
TRBJ1-2	NA	NA	TRBV19	CASSPSITGYTF	TGTGCCAGTAGTCCCTCTATCACTGGCTACACCTTC
TRBJ2-1	TRBD2	many	TRBV29-1	CSVLGSGVNYNEQFF	TGCAGCGTCTTGGGTAGCGGGGTTAACTACAATGAGCAGTTCTTC
TRBJ2-1	NA	few	TRBV5-1	CASSLDGSWYNEQFF	TGCGCCAGCAGCTTGGATGGGTCCTGGTACAATGAGCAGTTCTTC
TRBJ1-5	TRBD1	NA	TRBV19	CASSRDRDQPQHF	TGTGCCAGTAGCAGGGACAGAGATCAGCCCCAGCATTTT